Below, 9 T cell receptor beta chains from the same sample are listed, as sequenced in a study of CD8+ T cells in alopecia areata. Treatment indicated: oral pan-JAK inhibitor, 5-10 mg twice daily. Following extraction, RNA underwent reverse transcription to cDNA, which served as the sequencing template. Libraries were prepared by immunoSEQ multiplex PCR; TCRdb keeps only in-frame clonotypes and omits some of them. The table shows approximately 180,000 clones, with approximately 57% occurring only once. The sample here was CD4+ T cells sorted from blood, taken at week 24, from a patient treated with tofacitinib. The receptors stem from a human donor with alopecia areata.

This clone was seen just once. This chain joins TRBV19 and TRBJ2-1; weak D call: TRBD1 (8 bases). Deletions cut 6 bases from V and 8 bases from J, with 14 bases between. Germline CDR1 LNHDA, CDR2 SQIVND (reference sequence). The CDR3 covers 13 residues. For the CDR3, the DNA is TGTGCCAGTAGCATAACAGGGGGGGATGAGCAGTTCTTC. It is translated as CASSITGGDEQFF.

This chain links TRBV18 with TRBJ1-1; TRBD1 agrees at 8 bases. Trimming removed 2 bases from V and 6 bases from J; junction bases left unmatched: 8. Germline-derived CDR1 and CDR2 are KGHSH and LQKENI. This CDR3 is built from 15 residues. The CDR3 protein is CASSPDGQGSAEAFF. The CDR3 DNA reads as TGTGCCAGCTCACCAGACGGACAGGGTAGCGCTGAAGCTTTCTTT.

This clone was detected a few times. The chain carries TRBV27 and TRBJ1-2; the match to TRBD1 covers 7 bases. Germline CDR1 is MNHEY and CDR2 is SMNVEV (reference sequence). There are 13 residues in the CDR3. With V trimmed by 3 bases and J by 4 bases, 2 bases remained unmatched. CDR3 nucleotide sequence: TGTGCCAGCAGTTTCCGGGACAGCTATGGCTACACCTTC. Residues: CASSFRDSYGYTF.

In nucleotides, the CDR3 is TGTGCCAGCAGCCAAGACGGGAAAATTAATCAGCCCCAGCATTTT. As protein: CASSQDGKINQPQHF. The V gene is TRBV4-2, the J gene TRBJ1-5; D not certain. The CDR3 loop spans 15 amino acids. Germline V gene sequence: CDR1 LGHNA, CDR2 YNFKEQ. Trimming cost V 0 bases and J 4 bases, with 10 bases left between them.

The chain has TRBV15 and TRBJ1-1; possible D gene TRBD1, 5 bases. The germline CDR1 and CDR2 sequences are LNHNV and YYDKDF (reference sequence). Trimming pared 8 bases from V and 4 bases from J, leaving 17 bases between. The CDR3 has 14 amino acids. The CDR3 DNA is TGTGCCACCGCTCCGATAACAGGTGGCACTGAAGCTTTCTTT. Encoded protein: CATAPITGGTEAFF.

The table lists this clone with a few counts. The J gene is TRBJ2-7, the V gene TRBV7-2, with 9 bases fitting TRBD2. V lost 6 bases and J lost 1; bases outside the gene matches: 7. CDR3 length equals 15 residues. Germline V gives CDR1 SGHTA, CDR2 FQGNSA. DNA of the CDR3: TGTGCCAGCAGTTATCCGGGACTAGCTTCCTACGAGCAGTACTTC. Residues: CASSYPGLASYEQYF. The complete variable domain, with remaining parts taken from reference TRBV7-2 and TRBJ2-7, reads GAGVSQSPSNKVTEKGKDVELRCDPISGHTALYWYRQSLGQGLEFLIYFQGNSAPDKSGLPSDRFSAERTGGSVSTLTIQRTQQEDSAVYLCASSYPGLASYEQYFGPGTRLTVT.

CDR3 nucleotides: TGTGCCAGCAGTTTCGAGGACAGGAATTCACCCCTCCACTTT. Amino acids: CASSFEDRNSPLHF. The chain links TRBV28 to TRBJ1-6, with TRBD1 matching over 7 bases. This CDR3 has 14 residues. The germline V gene has CDR1 MDHEN and CDR2 SYDVKM. The J segment lost 7 bases and the V segment lost 3 bases, leaving 3 bases of the junction unmatched.

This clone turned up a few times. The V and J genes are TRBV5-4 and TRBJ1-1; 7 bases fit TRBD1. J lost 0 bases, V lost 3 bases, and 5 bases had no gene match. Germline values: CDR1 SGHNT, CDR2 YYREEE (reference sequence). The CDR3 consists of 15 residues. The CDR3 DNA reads TGTGCCAGCAGCTCGATAGGACAGGTGAACACTGAAGCTTTCTTT. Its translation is CASSSIGQVNTEAFF.

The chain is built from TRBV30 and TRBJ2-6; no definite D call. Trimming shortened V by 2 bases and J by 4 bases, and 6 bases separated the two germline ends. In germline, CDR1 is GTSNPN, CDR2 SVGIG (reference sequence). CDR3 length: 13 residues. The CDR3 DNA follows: TGTGCCTGGAGTAAGGAAGGGGCCAACGTCCTGACTTTC. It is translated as CAWSKEGANVLTF.